This entry lists 2 T cell receptor beta chains sequenced from one sample in a study of CD8+ T cells in alopecia areata. TCR sequencing used cDNA made by reverse transcription of extracted RNA. Data came from immunoSEQ multiplex PCR; TCRdb stores just in-frame clones and leaves some out. The sample comprises around 60,000 clones, roughly 40% of which are singletons, and about 53% rests with the top ten. Sequenced sample: NKG2D-low CD8+ T cells sorted from blood. The receptors shown here come from a human donor with alopecia areata.

V usage is TRBV4-1 and J usage is TRBJ2-5, with D possibly being TRBD1 or TRBD2 (5 bases each). V was clipped by 1 base and J by 7 bases, with 13 bases between them. Germline V gene lookup returns CDR1 MGHRA and CDR2 YSYEKL. There are 14 residues in the CDR3. The DNA of the CDR3 is TGCGCCAGCAGCCAAGGACCGGGACCTGGGACCCAGTACTTC. Translation: CASSQGPGPGTQYF.

This clone was observed at least ten times. The chain carries TRBV4-3 and TRBJ2-3; D is tentatively TRBD1 or TRBD2 (5 bases each). The CDR3 covers 17 residues. Trimming pared 0 bases from V and 0 bases from J, leaving 13 bases between. The V gene's germline CDR1 is LGHNA and CDR2 YSLEER. CDR3 in DNA: TGCGCCAGCAGCCAAGAGGAAAGAGGGGCGAGCACAGATACGCAGTATTTT. The encoded protein is CASSQEERGASTDTQYF.